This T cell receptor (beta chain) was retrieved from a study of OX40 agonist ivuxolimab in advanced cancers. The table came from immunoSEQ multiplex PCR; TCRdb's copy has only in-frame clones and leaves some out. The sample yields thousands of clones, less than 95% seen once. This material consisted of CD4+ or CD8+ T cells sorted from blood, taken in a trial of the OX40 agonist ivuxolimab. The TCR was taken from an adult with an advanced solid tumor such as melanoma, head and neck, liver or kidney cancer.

CDR3 bases: TGTGCCAGCAGTTCCGCAGACAGGGAGGTGGGCTACACCTTC. Translation gives CASSSADREVGYTF. The rearrangement uses TRBV28 and TRBJ1-2; 7 bases match TRBD1. The CDR3 has 14 amino acids. V gave up 4 bases and J gave up 8 bases; unmatched junction bases: 10. Germline V lookup: CDR1 MDHEN, CDR2 SYDVKM.